This T cell receptor beta chain emerged from a study of technical replicates of blood from a handful of donors. Per the germline V gene, CDR1 is LNHDA and CDR2 is SQIVND (reference sequence). V lost 3 bases and J lost 2; bases outside the gene matches: 11. There are 17 residues in the CDR3. This clone was seen only once. Clones were sequenced by immunoSEQ multiplex PCR, and TCRdb holds only the in-frame ones, with some missing. The table lists tens of thousands of clones, nearly 99% of them singletons, with over 0.2% in the top ten. This chain uses TRBV19 with TRBJ2-5, with TRBD1 matching 8 bases. Sequenced material: T cells isolated from PBMCs. The source of this sequence is a human donor in good health. The CDR3 DNA sequence: TGTGCCAGTAGTATGACAGGGGCGCCAAGTCATCAAGAGACCCAGTACTTC. As protein: CASSMTGAPSHQETQYF.